The T cell receptor beta chain under discussion was sequenced for a study of T cell repertoires in cytomegalovirus infection. About the study: Shared public TCR beta signatures pointed to both CMV infection and a matching HLA type.

This clonotype was counted ten times or more. Its target is unknown. The germline gives CDR1 ENHRY, CDR2 SYGVKD. The CDR3 is 18 residues long. Trimming pared 2 bases from V and 4 bases from J, leaving 20 bases between. TCRdb re-derived calls from the reads in MiXCR, one entry per CDR3 protein. This table holds some 300,000 distinct CDR3 sequences, 15% to 20% found once. Whole-study findings and limits: Carriers of CMV plus the relevant HLA were identified by cumulative public TCR beta family frequency.

The TCR originated in a human donor in good health (CMV status not recorded). Some clones in this sample may be carry-over from other donors' samples. This rearrangement joins TRBV10-3 to TRBJ1-4, with D unresolved. The sequencing sample was made of PBMCs. The CDR3 DNA sequence: TGTGCCATCAGTGAGACGTTTTTAAGGACGGGTAGTAATGAAAAACTGTTTTTT. Translated: CAISETFLRTGSNEKLFF.